The sequence of this TCR beta chain was determined in a study of blood T cells in healthy people across ages. Whole-study context: Roughly one uniquely barcoded beta molecule per two T cells was captured.

A word on this clonotype: Antigen: not known.

PCR was performed a second time for about 6 to 12 cycles using a sample-barcoded 5' primer and a J-beta primer mix. One entry per CDR3 protein, called by TCRdb with MiXCR from the 5' RACE reads. The sample shows 650,000 to 900,000 distinct CDR3 sequences, around 68% of them seen only once. Study-wide points: From one million sequenced T cells, diversity estimates were lower bounds.

The CDR3 has 16 residues. V shed 6 bases and J shed 0 bases, with 17 bases lying between them. Germline CDR1 is MNHEY and CDR2 is SVGAGI. This chain joins TRBV6-5 and TRBJ2-5, with a weak D call TRBD1 (5 bases). The source material was blood. The sequence came from a man aged 25-45 years in good health. The CDR3 loop is CASRRTPTAYQETQYF. CDR3 nucleotide sequence: TGTGCCAGCAGGAGAACCCCGACAGCGTACCAAGAGACCCAGTACTTC.